The 9 T cell receptor beta chains below come from one sample, sequenced in a study of OX40 agonist ivuxolimab in advanced cancers. TCRdb's copy holds only in-frame clones and misses some; the assay was immunoSEQ multiplex PCR. The sample holds roughly 64,000 clones; 84% are singletons and the top ten take more than 8%. The material sequenced was CD4+ or CD8+ T cells sorted from blood, taken in a trial of the OX40 agonist ivuxolimab. The receptors come from an adult with an advanced solid tumor such as melanoma, head and neck, liver or kidney cancer.

This clone was recorded a few times. This chain joins TRBV30 and TRBJ2-3; TRBD1 matches at 8 bases. From germline, CDR1 is GTSNPN and CDR2 SVGIG (reference sequence). CDR3 length equals 15 residues. V gave up 1 base and J gave up 0 bases; unmatched junction bases: 3. The DNA of the CDR3 is TGTGCCTGGAGTGAGGGACAGGTTAGCACAGATACGCAGTATTTT. Translated, it gives CAWSEGQVSTDTQYF.

The chain carries TRBV7-2 and TRBJ1-2; D is undetermined. Germline V gene data show CDR1 as SGHTA and CDR2 as FQGNSA. The germline V and J ends were trimmed by 4 bases and 10 bases, with 22 bases remaining between them. This CDR3 region has 15 residues. The CDR3 here is CASSSGKNGRSIYTF. CDR3 in DNA: TGTGCCAGCAGCTCCGGGAAGAATGGGCGCTCAATCTACACCTTC.

V usage is TRBV30 and J usage is TRBJ1-2; 7 bases map to TRBD1. V was pared by 4 bases and J by 6 bases, with 11 bases of the junction left unmatched. Germline V CDR1 and CDR2: GTSNPN, SVGIG (reference sequence). The CDR3 covers 14 residues. The CDR3 loop reads CAWTPPWTGHGYTF. The CDR3 bases are TGTGCCTGGACCCCCCCTTGGACAGGCCATGGCTACACCTTC.

The chain recombines TRBV30 with TRBJ1-1; D is possibly TRBD1 (6 bases). This CDR3 is 15 amino acids long. V lost 3 bases and J lost 2, with 16 bases in between. The germline gives CDR1 GTSNPN, CDR2 SVGIG (reference sequence). The CDR3 sequence is CAWRLWDTFNTEAFF. The CDR3 nucleotides read TGTGCCTGGAGGCTTTGGGACACCTTTAACACTGAAGCTTTCTTT.

The chain links TRBV7-8 to TRBJ2-1; 10 bases match TRBD2. CDR1 is SGHVS and CDR2 is FQNEAQ in the germline V gene. There are 16 residues in the CDR3. The J segment lost 7 bases and the V segment lost 5 bases, leaving 11 bases of the junction unmatched. In DNA, the CDR3 is TGTGCCAGCAGCCTCCAGCGGGGGGGGGTCGGAAATGAGCAGTTCTTC. It codes for CASSLQRGGVGNEQFF. The full variable domain, its missing parts supplied by reference TRBV7-8 and TRBJ2-1, is GAGVSQSPRYKVAKRGQDVALRCDPISGHVSLFWYQQALGQGPEFLTYFQNEAQLDKSGLPSDRFFAERPEGSVSTLKIQRTQQEDSAVYLCASSLQRGGVGNEQFFGPGTRLTVL.

The chain links TRBV30 to TRBJ2-5, with D perhaps matching TRBD1 or TRBD2 (6 bases each). The closer fit of TRBJ2-7 to the DNA end suggests the J call may be wrong. This CDR3 spans 13 amino acids. CDR1 is GTSNPN and CDR2 is SVGIG in the germline V gene (reference sequence). The CDR3 sequence is CAWSNGGTYEQYF. The CDR3 DNA follows: TGTGCCTGGAGCAACGGGGGCACCTACGAGCAGTACTTC.

The genes are TRBV5-6 and TRBJ1-2; D is unclear. The V gene lost 3 bases and the J gene lost 3 bases, with 9 bases spanning the gap. The CDR3 covers 13 residues. The germline gives CDR1 SGHDT, CDR2 YYEEEE. The CDR3 protein is CASSSEIHYGYTF. As DNA, the CDR3 is TGTGCCAGCAGCTCGGAAATCCACTATGGCTACACCTTC.

The genes are TRBV7-6 and TRBJ1-5; D not resolved. The germline gives CDR1 SGHVS, CDR2 FNYEAQ. The V end was cut by 2 bases, the J end by 3 bases, with 11 bases between. This CDR3 comprises 15 residues. The CDR3 loop is CASSLSWGHNQPQHF. The CDR3 nucleotides read TGTGCCAGCAGCTTATCATGGGGTCACAATCAGCCCCAGCATTTT.

The rearrangement joins TRBV7-9 to TRBJ2-5; perhaps TRBD1 as D (6 bases). The CDR3 is 14 residues long. V shed 7 bases and J shed 3 bases, with 15 bases lying between them. Germline CDR1 and CDR2: SEHNR and FQNEAQ (reference sequence). CDR3 sequence (DNA): TGTGCCAGCACCCGAGAACAGGGTGAAGAGACCCAGTACTTC. This encodes CASTREQGEETQYF.